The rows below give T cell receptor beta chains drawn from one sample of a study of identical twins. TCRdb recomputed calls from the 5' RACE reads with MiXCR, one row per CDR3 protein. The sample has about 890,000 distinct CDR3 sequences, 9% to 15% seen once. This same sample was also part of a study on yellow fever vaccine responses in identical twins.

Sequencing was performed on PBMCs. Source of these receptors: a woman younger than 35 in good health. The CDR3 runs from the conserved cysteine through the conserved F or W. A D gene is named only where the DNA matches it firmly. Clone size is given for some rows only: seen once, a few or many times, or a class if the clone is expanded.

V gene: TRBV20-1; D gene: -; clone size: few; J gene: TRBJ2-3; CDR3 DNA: TGCAGTGCTAGAATGGGGGGGCCCACAGATACGCAGTATTTT; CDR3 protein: CSARMGGPTDTQYF
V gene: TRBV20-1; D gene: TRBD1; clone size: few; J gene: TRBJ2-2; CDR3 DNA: TGCAGTGCTAGAAGACGGGACAGTTCAAGCACCGGGGAGCTGTTTTTT; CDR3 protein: CSARRRDSSSTGELFF
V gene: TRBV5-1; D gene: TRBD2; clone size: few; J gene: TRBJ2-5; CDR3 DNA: TGCGCCAGCAGCTTGTCAGGGACTAGCTCGGAGACCCAGTACTTC; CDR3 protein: CASSLSGTSSETQYF
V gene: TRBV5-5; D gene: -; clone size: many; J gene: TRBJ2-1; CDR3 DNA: TGTGCCAGCAGCTCCTACAGGGAGACGATTTGGGATGAGCAGTTCTTC; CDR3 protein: CASSSYRETIWDEQFF
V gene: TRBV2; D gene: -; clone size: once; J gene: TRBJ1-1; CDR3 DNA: TGTGCCAGCTTAGTCGGGCTTGGGAACACTGAAGCTTTCTTT; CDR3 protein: CASLVGLGNTEAFF
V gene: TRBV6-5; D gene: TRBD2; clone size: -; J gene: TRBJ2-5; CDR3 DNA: TGTGCCAGCAGTTACTCGAAACTAGCGGGATTCCCAACGTCGGAGACCCAGTACTTC; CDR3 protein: CASSYSKLAGFPTSETQYF
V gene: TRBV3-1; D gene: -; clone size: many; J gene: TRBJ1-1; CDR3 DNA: TGTGCCAGCAGGAGGGCCGGGGGGCTCACTGAAGCTTTCTTT; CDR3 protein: CASRRAGGLTEAFF
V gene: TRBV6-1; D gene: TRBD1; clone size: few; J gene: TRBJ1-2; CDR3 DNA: TGTGCCAGCAGTCCCGACAGGGGCCATGGCTACACCTTC; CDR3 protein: CASSPDRGHGYTF
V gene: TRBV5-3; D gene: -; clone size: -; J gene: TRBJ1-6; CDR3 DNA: TGTGCCATGAGCCCTTGGCGCCTCTCCTATAATTCACCCCTCCACTTT; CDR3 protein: CAMSPWRLSYNSPLHF
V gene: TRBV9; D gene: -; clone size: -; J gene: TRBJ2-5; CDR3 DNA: TGTGCCAGCAGCGTAGAGGCCGGGCTCCAAGAGACCCAGTACTTC; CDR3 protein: CASSVEAGLQETQYF
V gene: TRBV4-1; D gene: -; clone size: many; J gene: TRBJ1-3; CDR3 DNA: TGCGCCAGCAGCCAACCGGTCCTCTCTGGAAACACCATATATTTT; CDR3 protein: CASSQPVLSGNTIYF
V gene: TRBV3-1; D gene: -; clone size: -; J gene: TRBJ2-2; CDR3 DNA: TGTGCCAGCAGCCAAGTAGGCGCGGGGTCCACCGGGGAGCTGTTTTTT; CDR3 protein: CASSQVGAGSTGELFF
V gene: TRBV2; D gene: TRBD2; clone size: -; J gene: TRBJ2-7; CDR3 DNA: TGTGCCAGCAGTGATCCTGCTAGCACTAGCGCGGCGAACTACGAGCAGTACTTC; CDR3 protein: CASSDPASTSAANYEQYF
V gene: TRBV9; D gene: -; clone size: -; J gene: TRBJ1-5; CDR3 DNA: TGTGCCAGCAGCGCTTCGGGCGGAAGCAATCAGCCCCAGCATTTT; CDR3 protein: CASSASGGSNQPQHF
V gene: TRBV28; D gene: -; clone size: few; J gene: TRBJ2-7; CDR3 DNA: TGTGCCAGCAGTTTGGCCCAGAGCTCCTACGAGCAGTACTTC; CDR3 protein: CASSLAQSSYEQYF
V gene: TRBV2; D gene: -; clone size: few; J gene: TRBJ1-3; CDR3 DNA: TGTGCCAGCAGTCCAACGATGAGCTCTGGAAACACCATATATTTT; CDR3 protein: CASSPTMSSGNTIYF
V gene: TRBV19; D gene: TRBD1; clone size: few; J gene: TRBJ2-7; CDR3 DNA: TGTGCCAGTAGTTCCCGGACAGGGCGTGAGGAGCAGTACTTC; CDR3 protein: CASSSRTGREEQYF
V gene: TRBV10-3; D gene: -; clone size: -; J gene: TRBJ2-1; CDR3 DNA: TGTGCCATCAGTTTAGCGGACTCCTACAATGAGCAGTTCTTC; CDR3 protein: CAISLADSYNEQFF
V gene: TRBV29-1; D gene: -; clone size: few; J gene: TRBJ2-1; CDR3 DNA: TGCAGCGTGATCCCTACGGGGTCCTACAATGAGCAGTTCTTC; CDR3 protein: CSVIPTGSYNEQFF
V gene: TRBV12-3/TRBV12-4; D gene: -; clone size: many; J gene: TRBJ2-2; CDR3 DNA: TGTGCCAGCAGTTTAGTGGTCAGGGTCGAGACCGGGGAGCTGTTTTTT; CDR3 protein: CASSLVVRVETGELFF
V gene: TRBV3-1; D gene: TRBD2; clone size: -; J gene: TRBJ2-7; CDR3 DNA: TGTGCCAGCAGGAGTAGCGGGGCCTACGAGCAGTACTTC; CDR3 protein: CASRSSGAYEQYF
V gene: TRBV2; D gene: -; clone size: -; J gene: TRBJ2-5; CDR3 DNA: TGTGCCAGCAGTGAAGCGAGTGCGATCCTAGAGACCCAGTACTTC; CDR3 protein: CASSEASAILETQYF
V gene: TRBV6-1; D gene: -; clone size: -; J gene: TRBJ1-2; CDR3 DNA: TGTGCCAGCTGCAGGGACGTTGCCATACGGGGATATGGCTACACCTTC; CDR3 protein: CASCRDVAIRGYGYTF
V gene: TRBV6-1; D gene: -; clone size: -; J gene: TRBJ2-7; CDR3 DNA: TGTGCCATCTATCCAGGATTTCCCTACGAGCAGTACTTC; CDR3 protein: CAIYPGFPYEQYF
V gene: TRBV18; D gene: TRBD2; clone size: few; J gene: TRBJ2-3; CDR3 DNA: TGTGCCAGCTCCGGGACTAGGAGCACAGATACGCAGTATTTT; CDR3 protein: CASSGTRSTDTQYF
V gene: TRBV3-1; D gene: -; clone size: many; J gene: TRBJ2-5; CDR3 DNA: TGTGCCAGCAGCCAAGTTATGGAGACCCAGTACTTC; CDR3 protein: CASSQVMETQYF
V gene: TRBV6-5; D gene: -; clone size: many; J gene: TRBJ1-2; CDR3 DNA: TGTGCCAGCAGTTACGGGGGCGGCAACTATGGCTACACCTTC; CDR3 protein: CASSYGGGNYGYTF
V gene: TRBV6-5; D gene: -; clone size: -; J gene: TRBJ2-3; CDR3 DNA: TGTGCCAGCAGTTACTTGGGCAGCGGCACAGATACGCAGTATTTT; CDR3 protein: CASSYLGSGTDTQYF
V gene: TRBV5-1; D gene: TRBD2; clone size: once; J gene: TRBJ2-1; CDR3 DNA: TGCGCCAGCAGCTTGACGACTAGCGGATACAATGAGCAGTTCTTC; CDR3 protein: CASSLTTSGYNEQFF
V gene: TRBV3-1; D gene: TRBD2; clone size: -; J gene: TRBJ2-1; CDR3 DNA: TGTGCCAGCAGCCTCAGACTAGCGGACCTCGACAATGAGCAGTTCTTC; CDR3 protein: CASSLRLADLDNEQFF
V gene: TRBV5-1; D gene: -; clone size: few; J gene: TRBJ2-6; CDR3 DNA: TGCGCCAGCGGGGGTGGTTCCCCCTCTGGGGCCAACGTCCTGACTTTC; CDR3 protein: CASGGGSPSGANVLTF
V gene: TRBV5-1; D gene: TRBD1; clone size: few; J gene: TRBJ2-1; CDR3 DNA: TGCGCCAGCAGCTCCAGGATGGGAGGGACAGGGGACGACAATGAGCAGTTCTTC; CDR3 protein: CASSSRMGGTGDDNEQFF
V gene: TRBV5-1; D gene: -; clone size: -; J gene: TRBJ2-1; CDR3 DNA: TGCGCCAGCAGCTTGGAGGACACGAGCTCCTACAATGAGCAGTTCTTC; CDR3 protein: CASSLEDTSSYNEQFF
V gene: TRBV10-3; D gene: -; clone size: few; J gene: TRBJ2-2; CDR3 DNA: TGTGCCATCAGACACAGTGGCGCCGGGGAGCTGTTTTTT; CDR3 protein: CAIRHSGAGELFF
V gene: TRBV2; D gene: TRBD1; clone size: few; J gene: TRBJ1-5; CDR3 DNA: TGTGCCAGCAAAGGGACAGGGAGCCAGCCCCAGCATTTT; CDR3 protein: CASKGTGSQPQHF
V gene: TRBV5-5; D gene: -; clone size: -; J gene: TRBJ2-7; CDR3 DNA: TGTGCCAGGGGCTTTCAGCTCTCCTACGAGCAGTACTTC; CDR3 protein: CARGFQLSYEQYF
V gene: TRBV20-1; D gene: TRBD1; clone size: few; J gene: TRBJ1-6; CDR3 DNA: TGCAGTGCTAGCGGACAGGGTTCACCCCTCCACTTT; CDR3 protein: CSASGQGSPLHF
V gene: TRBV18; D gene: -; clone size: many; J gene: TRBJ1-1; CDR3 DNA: TGTGCCAGCAGCCCCGGGCTGAACACTGAAGCTTTCTTT; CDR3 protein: CASSPGLNTEAFF
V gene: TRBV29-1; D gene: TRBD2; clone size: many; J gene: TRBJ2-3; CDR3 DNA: TGCAGCTCCGGCGGGGGGGCCACAGATACGCAGTATTTT; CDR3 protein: CSSGGGATDTQYF
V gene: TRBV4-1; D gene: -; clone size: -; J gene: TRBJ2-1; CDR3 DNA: TGCGCCAGCAGCCCTGACAGAACCTATGAGCAGTTCTTC; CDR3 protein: CASSPDRTYEQFF
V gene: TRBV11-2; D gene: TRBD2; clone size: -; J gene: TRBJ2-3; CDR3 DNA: TGTGCCAGCAGCGAAGGACTAGCGGGAGTCTTTAGCCTCACAGATACGCAGTATTTT; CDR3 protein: CASSEGLAGVFSLTDTQYF
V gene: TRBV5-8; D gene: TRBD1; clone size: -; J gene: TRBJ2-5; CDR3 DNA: TGTGCCAGCACCCCCGGACAGGGCCAAGAGACCCAGTACTTC; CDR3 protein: CASTPGQGQETQYF
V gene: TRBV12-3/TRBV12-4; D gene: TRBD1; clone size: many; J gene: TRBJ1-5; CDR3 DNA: TGTGCCAGCAGTGAATCACAGGGGAGCAATCAGCCCCAGCATTTT; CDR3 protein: CASSESQGSNQPQHF
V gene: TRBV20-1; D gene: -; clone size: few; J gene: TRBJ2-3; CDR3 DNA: TGCAGTGCTAGAGATTTATGGCAGGGGTTAACCGATACGCAGTATTTT; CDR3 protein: CSARDLWQGLTDTQYF
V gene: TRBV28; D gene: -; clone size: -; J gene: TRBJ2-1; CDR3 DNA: TGTGCCAGCAGTTTATTCTGGCTAGCCGATTCCGACAATGAGCAGTTCTTC; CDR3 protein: CASSLFWLADSDNEQFF
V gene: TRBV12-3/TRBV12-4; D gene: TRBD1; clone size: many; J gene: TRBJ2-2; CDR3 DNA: TGTGCCAGCAGGATCGGGACAGGGGGCGCGAACACCGGGGAGCTGTTTTTT; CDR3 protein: CASRIGTGGANTGELFF
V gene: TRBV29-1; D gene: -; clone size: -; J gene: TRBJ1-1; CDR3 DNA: TGCAGCGTTCAGGGTGGTGACGATACTGAAGCTTTCTTT; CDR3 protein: CSVQGGDDTEAFF
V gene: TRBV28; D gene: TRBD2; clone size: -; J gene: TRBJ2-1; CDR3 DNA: TGTGCCAGCACACCACTAGCGGGGGTTAATGAGCAGTTCTTC; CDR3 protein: CASTPLAGVNEQFF
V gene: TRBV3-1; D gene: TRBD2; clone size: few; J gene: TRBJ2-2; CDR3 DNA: TGTGCCAGCAGCCGCCTAGCGGGAGGAGGCACCGGGGAGCTGTTTTTT; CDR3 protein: CASSRLAGGGTGELFF
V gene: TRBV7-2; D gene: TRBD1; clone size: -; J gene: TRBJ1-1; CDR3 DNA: TGTGCCAGCAGCTTACAGGGGGTGAGGACTGAAGCTTTCTTT; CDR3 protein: CASSLQGVRTEAFF
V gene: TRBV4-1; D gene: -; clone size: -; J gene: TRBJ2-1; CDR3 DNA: TGCGCCAGCAGCCCCCTCGGCTGGGGTGGTGAGCAGTTCTTC; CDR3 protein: CASSPLGWGGEQFF
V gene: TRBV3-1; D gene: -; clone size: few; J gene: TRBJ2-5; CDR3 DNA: TGTGCCAGCAGCCCGGACCCTACGCAGGAGACCCAGTACTTC; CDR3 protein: CASSPDPTQETQYF
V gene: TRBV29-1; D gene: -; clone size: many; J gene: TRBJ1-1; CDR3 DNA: TGCAGCGTTGTTGAGAGATCCACTGAAGCTTTCTTT; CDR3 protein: CSVVERSTEAFF
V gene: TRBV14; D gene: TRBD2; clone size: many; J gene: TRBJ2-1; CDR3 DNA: TGTGCCAGCAGCCGTACGGGACTAGCCAAGCTTGAGCAGTTCTTC; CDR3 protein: CASSRTGLAKLEQFF
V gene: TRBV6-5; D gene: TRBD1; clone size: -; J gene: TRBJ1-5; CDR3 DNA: TGTGCCAGCAAAGTTCAGGGGGGGCCCCAGCATTTT; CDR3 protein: CASKVQGGPQHF
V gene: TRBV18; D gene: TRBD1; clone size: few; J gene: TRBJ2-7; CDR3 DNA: TGTGCCAGCTCACCAGTTTGGACAGGAGACTACGAGCAGTACTTC; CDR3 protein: CASSPVWTGDYEQYF